Listed below are T cell receptor beta chains from one sample, sequenced in a study of T-cell reconstitution after alpha-beta-depleted transplantation in children. TCRdb processed the PCR reads anew with MiXCR; each CDR3 protein has one entry. The sample yields 490,000 or so distinct CDR3 sequences, around 13% seen once. The material was PBMCs from the stem cell graft donor, obtained from the stem cell graft. Receptors originate from a human donor who donated a stem cell graft to a child with combined immunodeficiency. The CDR3 runs from the conserved cysteine through the conserved F or W. A D gene is named only where the DNA matches it firmly. Clone size, where shown, is once, few, many, or a class for clones that have expanded.

J	V	D	size	DNA	CDR3
TRBJ2-1	TRBV18	.	.	TGTGCCAGCTCACCTGAGGGGTTGAGGGGTGAGCAGTTCTTC	CASSPEGLRGEQFF
TRBJ2-5	TRBV10-3	.	few	TGTGCCATCAGTGCCAGGGACCAAGAGACCCAGTACTTC	CAISARDQETQYF
TRBJ2-1	TRBV29-1	.	many	TGCAGCGTTGATAAAGGACTCCCGAACTCCTACAATGAGCAGTTCTTC	CSVDKGLPNSYNEQFF
TRBJ2-5	TRBV9	TRBD2	many	TGTGCCAGCAGGGGGGGGACGGAAGAGACCCAGTACTTC	CASRGGTEETQYF
TRBJ2-2	TRBV18	.	.	TGTGCCAGCTCACCCTCCTTGGACAGATACACCGGGGAGCTGTTTTTT	CASSPSLDRYTGELFF
TRBJ2-1	TRBV20-1	TRBD2	few	TGCAGTGCTATCGTGGGCGGGGGACCATCTAGGACGTCTTACAATGAGCAGTTCTTC	CSAIVGGGPSRTSYNEQFF
TRBJ2-7	TRBV12-3/TRBV12-4	TRBD2	few	TGTGCCAGCAGTTTGGTTCGTAGCGGGCAAAACGAGCAGTACTTC	CASSLVRSGQNEQYF
TRBJ1-1	TRBV29-1	.	.	TGCAGCGTTGAAGCTCTAGACATCACTGAAGCTTTCTTT	CSVEALDITEAFF
TRBJ2-3	TRBV6-1	TRBD2	few	TGTGCCAGCAGTGCCCCGGGACTAGCAGAAGATACGCAGTATTTT	CASSAPGLAEDTQYF
TRBJ2-7	TRBV6-5	TRBD1	.	TGTGCCAGCAGTTACTCGTCGGGACAGATCTCCTACGAGCAGTACTTC	CASSYSSGQISYEQYF
TRBJ1-2	TRBV7-3	TRBD1	.	TGTGCCAGCGGCTTGGGGACAGGCGATGGCTACACCTTC	CASGLGTGDGYTF
TRBJ2-5	TRBV15	.	.	TGTGCCACCAGCGAACAGGGTATAGAGACCCAGTACTTC	CATSEQGIETQYF
TRBJ1-6	TRBV9	.	.	TGTGCCAGCAGCGTAGATTTTCCGGATAATTCACCCCTCCACTTT	CASSVDFPDNSPLHF
TRBJ1-3	TRBV6-5	.	few	TGTGCCAGCAGAAAGGGACGGGTCGGAAACACCATATATTTT	CASRKGRVGNTIYF
TRBJ2-1	TRBV12-3/TRBV12-4	.	many	TGTGCCAGCAGCCCGGGACCCACCCTCAATGAGCAGTTCTTC	CASSPGPTLNEQFF
TRBJ2-1	TRBV12-3/TRBV12-4	TRBD2	.	TGTGCCAGCAGTATCGCCGGGGGGCGGGAGGGGGACAATGAGCAGTTCTTC	CASSIAGGREGDNEQFF
TRBJ2-3	TRBV7-2	TRBD1	.	TGTGCCAGCAGCTTTAAATCCGGGACAGGGCACACAGATACGCAGTATTTT	CASSFKSGTGHTDTQYF
TRBJ1-1	TRBV6-6	.	.	TGTGCCAGCAGTTACTCGGGGGGAGCTGAAGCTTTCTTT	CASSYSGGAEAFF
TRBJ2-3	TRBV7-9	TRBD2	.	TGTGCCAGCAGCTTAGCAAGAGCGGGGAGCACAGATACGCAGTATTTT	CASSLARAGSTDTQYF
TRBJ2-1	TRBV12-3/TRBV12-4	.	few	TGTGCCAGCAGTTTTGAGGTGGTCACTGGGAGCCCAAATGAGCAGTTCTTC	CASSFEVVTGSPNEQFF
TRBJ1-1	TRBV12-3/TRBV12-4	.	.	TGTGCCACCTCCCGGGGGGCAGACACTGAAGCTTTCTTT	CATSRGADTEAFF
TRBJ1-5	TRBV20-1	.	many	TGCAGTGCTAGAGATTTTGGCGAGAAAGGGGAGAGCAATCAGCCCCAGCATTTT	CSARDFGEKGESNQPQHF
TRBJ2-6	TRBV12-3/TRBV12-4	TRBD1	.	TGTGCCAGCAGCCGACAGGGGGCTAGAGCTGGGGCCAACGTCCTGACTTTC	CASSRQGARAGANVLTF
TRBJ1-1	TRBV6-1	.	.	TGTGCCAGCAGTGAGGGCAGGCAGGGAGGTTACACTGAAGCTTTCTTT	CASSEGRQGGYTEAFF
TRBJ2-1	TRBV20-1	TRBD2	many	TGCAGTGCTAGTCCCTTTCTAGCGGGGGACTACAATGAGCAGTTCTTC	CSASPFLAGDYNEQFF
TRBJ1-2	TRBV21-1	.	.	TGTGCCAGCAGCAAAGCGGGAGAGACGGGGGAAACCTTTTGCGGCTACACCTTC	CASSKAGETGETFCGYTF
TRBJ2-7	TRBV2	.	few	TGTGCCAGCATGGGGACTGGTGACAGGCGAGTCTACGAGCAGTACTTC	CASMGTGDRRVYEQYF
TRBJ2-1	TRBV12-3/TRBV12-4	TRBD2	many	TGTGCCAGCAGCGCGAAGCGGGACGTATATGAGCAGTTCTTC	CASSAKRDVYEQFF
TRBJ1-1	TRBV7-2	.	.	TGTGCCAGCAGCTTAGGCCCCTCGATGAACACTGAAGCTTTCTTT	CASSLGPSMNTEAFF
TRBJ2-2	TRBV10-3	.	.	TGTGCCATCAGTGAGCGAACAGACACCGGGGAGCTGTTTTTT	CAISERTDTGELFF
TRBJ2-3	TRBV29-1	TRBD2	many	TGCAGCGTTGAAGGGGGACTAGCGGGAGGTCCAGATACGCAGTATTTT	CSVEGGLAGGPDTQYF
TRBJ2-5	TRBV30	.	.	TGTGCCTGGACCCCAGGACAGAGCATACAAGAGACCCAGTACTTC	CAWTPGQSIQETQYF
TRBJ1-4	TRBV30	.	few	TGTGCCTGGTTAACAGTACCGGCAAAGGGACGAAATGAAAAACTGTTTTTT	CAWLTVPAKGRNEKLFF
TRBJ1-4	TRBV29-1	.	.	TGCAGCGTTGAAGACATTGGAAAACTGTTTTTT	CSVEDIGKLFF
TRBJ2-1	TRBV10-3	TRBD2	many	TGTGCCATCGGGAAGACTGCGGGGGACAATGAGCAGTTCTTC	CAIGKTAGDNEQFF
TRBJ1-1	TRBV12-3/TRBV12-4	.	few	TGTGCCAGCAGTTGGAGGGGTTGGGGCACTGAAGCTTTCTTT	CASSWRGWGTEAFF
TRBJ2-5	TRBV7-3	TRBD2	few	TGTGCCAGCAGCAAAATAGCGGGAGCCACGGAGACCCAGTACTTC	CASSKIAGATETQYF
TRBJ2-3	TRBV20-1	TRBD2	few	TGCAGTGTGGCGGGAGCGGCAGATACGCAGTATTTT	CSVAGAADTQYF
TRBJ2-5	TRBV9	.	.	TGTGCCAGCAGCGTATCAGGGTTGGCCGAGACCCAGTACTTC	CASSVSGLAETQYF
TRBJ2-7	TRBV12-3/TRBV12-4	TRBD2	many	TGTGCCAGCAGCCTGGGACTAGCGGGGCCCTACGAGCAGTACTTC	CASSLGLAGPYEQYF
TRBJ1-2	TRBV6-5	.	many	TGTGCCAGCAGTCGACCGGGAGGGGTGAAGGATGGCTACACCTTC	CASSRPGGVKDGYTF
TRBJ2-1	TRBV20-1	TRBD2	many	TGCAGTGCTAGGCCACTAGCGGTCTCCAATGAGCAGTTCTTC	CSARPLAVSNEQFF
TRBJ1-1	TRBV7-9	.	.	TGTGCCAGCAGCCCCTCTGGGGGGGCAACTAACGAAGCTTTCTTT	CASSPSGGATNEAFF
TRBJ2-2	TRBV29-1	.	many	TGCAGCGTTGACTCTACGGGAGTAACCGGGGAGCTGTTTTTT	CSVDSTGVTGELFF
TRBJ2-2	TRBV5-6	.	few	TGTGCCAGCAGTCAAAGTCCCCGGCCTAACACCGGGGAGCTGTTTTTT	CASSQSPRPNTGELFF
TRBJ2-1	TRBV20-1	TRBD2	many	TGCAGTGCTAGGCCAATACTAGCGGGAGTCTTGAACAATGAGCAGTTCTTC	CSARPILAGVLNNEQFF
TRBJ1-3	TRBV4-3	TRBD1	many	TGCGCCAGCAGCCAAGACCCAGGGGGGATCGACACCATATATTTT	CASSQDPGGIDTIYF
TRBJ1-5	TRBV6-1	.	.	TGTGCCAGCAGCCGGACGGAAAATCAGCCCCAGCATTTT	CASSRTENQPQHF
TRBJ2-7	TRBV5-1	.	many	TGCGCCAGCAGCTTTCTTCTTCCTGACAGACTCTACGAGCAGTACTTC	CASSFLLPDRLYEQYF
TRBJ2-1	TRBV24-1	.	few	TGTGCCACCAGTGATTTGCGTGTCAATGAGCAGTTCTTC	CATSDLRVNEQFF
TRBJ2-1	TRBV4-3	.	many	TGCGCCAGCAGCCAAGAGCACTCTGACAATGAGCAGTTCTTC	CASSQEHSDNEQFF
TRBJ2-5	TRBV10-3	TRBD2	once	TGTGCCACCAAGGGCACCCTAGCGGGACAAGAGACCCAGTACTTC	CATKGTLAGQETQYF